This T cell receptor beta chain came from a study of regulatory T cells in long-lasting Graves disease. Construction of the TCR beta libraries employed iRepertoire HTBI primers in conjunction with Arm-PCR of CDR3 regions. A single record per CDR3 protein comes from TCRdb applying MiXCR to the multiplex PCR reads. The sample shows 600,000 to 650,000 distinct CDR3 sequences, 15% to 20% of them seen only once. This CDR3 is 13 amino acids long. Between the trimmed V and J ends, which lost 8 bases and 0 bases, there was a span of 9 bases. The time point: newly diagnosed GD, antithyroid drugs for less than 3 months. Preparation of the TCR library used RNA extracted from PBMCs. This clonotype has at least ten counts. The same sample was also studied in work on T cells in Graves' hyperthyroidism and ophthalmopathy. That paper notes: The study defined stable Graves' hyperthyroidism as no ophthalmopathy progression within 18 months.

Sequences were derived from peripheral blood mononuclear cells (PBMCs), sampled at new diagnosis, from a patient treated with antithyroid drugs. The TCR was taken from a woman aged 30 to 39 with Graves disease. The chain carries TRBV12-3 or TRBV12-4 and TRBJ2-3; D not resolved. CDR3: CASRGVSTDTQYF. In nucleotides, the CDR3 is TGTGCCAGCCGTGGCGTAAGCACAGATACGCAGTATTTT.